The rows below give T cell receptor beta chains drawn from one sample of a study of human T cells and chemical hapten exposure. TCRdb fed the RACE reads into MiXCR, producing one record per CDR3 protein. The sample holds about 380,000 distinct CDR3 sequences, 4.5% to 6% seen once. The specimen comprised whole blood, sampled in connection with sensitization to the hapten diphenylcyclopropenone (DPC). The source is a woman aged 45-65 years with alopecia areata. Some clones in this sample may be carry-over from other donors' samples. The CDR3 runs from the conserved cysteine through the conserved F or W. The D gene is left open where the match is weak. The listing skips clone size in some rows; elsewhere it reads once, few, many or a size class.

clone size: few; J gene: TRBJ1-6; D gene: TRBD1; V gene: TRBV12-3/TRBV12-4; CDR3 DNA: TGTGCCAGCAGTTTAGGGACAGGGGGGTCGAATTCACCCCTCCACTTT; CDR3 protein: CASSLGTGGSNSPLHF
clone size: .; J gene: TRBJ2-7; D gene: .; V gene: TRBV7-2; CDR3 DNA: TGTGCCAGCAGCTGGGGGGTCGGCTACGAGCAGTACTTC; CDR3 protein: CASSWGVGYEQYF
clone size: many; J gene: TRBJ2-3; D gene: TRBD2; V gene: TRBV5-1; CDR3 DNA: TGCGCCAGCAGCTTAGCCAGCGGGGGCCCAGATACGCAGTATTTT; CDR3 protein: CASSLASGGPDTQYF
clone size: many; J gene: TRBJ1-1; D gene: TRBD1; V gene: TRBV12-3/TRBV12-4; CDR3 DNA: TGTGCCAGCAGTAACAGGGGCCTGAACACTGAAGCTTTCTTT; CDR3 protein: CASSNRGLNTEAFF
clone size: many; J gene: TRBJ2-5; D gene: TRBD2; V gene: TRBV7-7; CDR3 DNA: TGTGCCAGCACCCTTAATGGGACTAGCGGTCAAGAGACCCAGTACTTC; CDR3 protein: CASTLNGTSGQETQYF
clone size: .; J gene: TRBJ1-2; D gene: .; V gene: TRBV7-8; CDR3 DNA: TGTGCCAGCAGACCTGGGACGGCCCAATCGGGTGGCTACACCTTC; CDR3 protein: CASRPGTAQSGGYTF
clone size: many; J gene: TRBJ2-5; D gene: .; V gene: TRBV30; CDR3 DNA: TGTGCCTGGAGTGTAATAAAGACATCAACCCAGACCCAGTACTTC; CDR3 protein: CAWSVIKTSTQTQYF
clone size: few; J gene: TRBJ2-1; D gene: .; V gene: TRBV29-1; CDR3 DNA: TGCAGCGTGAGGGGACAACGCTGGGGAAATGAGCAGTTCTTC; CDR3 protein: CSVRGQRWGNEQFF
clone size: many; J gene: TRBJ2-7; D gene: .; V gene: TRBV4-1; CDR3 DNA: TGCGCCAGCAGCCAAGACAGGGGCTTCTCCTACGAGCAGTACTTC; CDR3 protein: CASSQDRGFSYEQYF
clone size: many; J gene: TRBJ2-3; D gene: .; V gene: TRBV29-1; CDR3 DNA: TGCAGCGGGGGCCAAGGAATCACAGATACGCAGTATTTT; CDR3 protein: CSGGQGITDTQYF
clone size: many; J gene: TRBJ1-1; D gene: .; V gene: TRBV5-1; CDR3 DNA: TGCGCCAGCAGTTTTATGTCCGGACAGACCAACACTGAAGCTTTCTTT; CDR3 protein: CASSFMSGQTNTEAFF
clone size: many; J gene: TRBJ1-1; D gene: TRBD1; V gene: TRBV29-1; CDR3 DNA: TGCAGCGTTGTTTTAGGGACAGGGAACACTGAAGCTTTCTTT; CDR3 protein: CSVVLGTGNTEAFF
clone size: many; J gene: TRBJ2-1; D gene: TRBD2; V gene: TRBV12-3/TRBV12-4; CDR3 DNA: TGTGCCAGCAGGGGCCTAGCGGGAGAGGGGAATGAGCAGTTCTTC; CDR3 protein: CASRGLAGEGNEQFF
clone size: many; J gene: TRBJ1-1; D gene: .; V gene: TRBV29-1; CDR3 DNA: TGCAGCCCCGTGGGGGATACGGGCACTGAAGCTTTCTTT; CDR3 protein: CSPVGDTGTEAFF
clone size: many; J gene: TRBJ2-3; D gene: .; V gene: TRBV20-1; CDR3 DNA: TGCAGTGCTAGAGTAGGGGATACGCAGTATTTT; CDR3 protein: CSARVGDTQYF